This T cell receptor beta chain was retrieved from a study of spatial heterogeneity in lung cancer. TCRdb ran MiXCR on the 5' RACE reads and lists one entry per CDR3 protein. The sample yields 10,000 to 11,000 distinct CDR3 sequences, under 6.5% seen once. The CDR3 contains 14 residues. V lost 6 bases to trimming and J lost 0 bases, with 8 bases between them. From germline, CDR1 is SNHLY and CDR2 FYNNEI. This clonotype was observed a handful of times. Noted time point: sample taken at primary tumor resection. Specimen: PBMCs, collected at surgery. The chain has TRBV2 and TRBJ2-2; no clear D gene. This TCR was recovered from a male donor with early-stage non-small cell lung cancer. The CDR3 spells CASRSRSNTGELFF. The DNA of the CDR3 is TGTGCCAGCAGGTCAAGATCGAACACCGGGGAGCTGTTTTTT.